This is a list of T cell receptor beta chains from one sample in a study of response to subunit inactivated influenza vaccine. TCRdb recomputed calls from the RT-PCR reads with MiXCR, one row per CDR3 protein. The sample has 430,000 or so distinct CDR3 sequences; roughly 9.7% are singletons. Material: PBMCs from blood, obtained about 40 days after vaccination. These TCRs come from a man aged 45-60 years who received an inactivated influenza vaccine. Each CDR3 is given with its conserved first and last residue. The D gene is left open where the match is weak. Rows may omit the clone size; those that give it use once, few, many or a size class.

abundance	d_gene	v_gene	j_gene	CDR3nt	CDR3aa
-	-	TRBV7-9	TRBJ2-1	TGTGCCAGAAACAAAATGGGACTCCATAGTTCGGTCGATGAGCAGTTCTTC	CARNKMGLHSSVDEQFF
few	-	TRBV7-2	TRBJ2-5	TGTGCCAGCAGCCCGACTGGCCGGCCCCAAGAGACCCAGTACTTC	CASSPTGRPQETQYF
-	-	TRBV28	TRBJ1-5	TGTGCCAGCACCCTACCCGCGGTAGGGGACAATCAGCCCCAGCATTTT	CASTLPAVGDNQPQHF
few	-	TRBV7-2	TRBJ1-2	TGTGCCAGCAGTCCGGACATAAATAACTATGGCTACACCTTC	CASSPDINNYGYTF
-	-	TRBV29-1	TRBJ2-7	TGCAGCGTCGCGGACAGTTCCGACTACGAGCAGTACTTC	CSVADSSDYEQYF
-	-	TRBV12-3/TRBV12-4	TRBJ2-7	TGTGCCAGCAGTTTTTCATTGACCTACGAGCAGTACTTC	CASSFSLTYEQYF
few	-	TRBV7-2	TRBJ2-3	TGTGCCAGCAGGAAGGAGACAGGCGCGCGCACAGATACGCAGTATTTT	CASRKETGARTDTQYF
few	TRBD1	TRBV4-3	TRBJ1-2	TGCGCCAGCAGCCCCAGTTATGGGGACAGGGTATCTGGCTACACCTTC	CASSPSYGDRVSGYTF
few	TRBD1	TRBV4-2	TRBJ2-7	TGTGCCAGCAGCAAAGGACAGGGAGTAAGGGGCGAGCAGTACTTC	CASSKGQGVRGEQYF
-	TRBD1	TRBV11-2	TRBJ2-1	TGTGCCAGCAGCTTATACAGGGGGAACAATGAGCAGTTCTTC	CASSLYRGNNEQFF
-	TRBD2	TRBV20-1	TRBJ2-1	TGCAGTGCCACTGGAGTTGGACTAGGGTACAATGAGCAGTTCTTC	CSATGVGLGYNEQFF
-	-	TRBV28	TRBJ2-1	TGTGCCAGCGCCCACCGTAGGGGTAAGGAGTCCTACAATGAGCAGTTCTTC	CASAHRRGKESYNEQFF
few	-	TRBV10-3	TRBJ1-1	TGTGCCACCCGACAAGACATGAACACTGAAGCTTTCTTT	CATRQDMNTEAFF
many	-	TRBV5-6	TRBJ2-2	TGTGCCAGCAGCTTCACAGGGTTGGAGGACACCGGGGAGCTGTTTTTT	CASSFTGLEDTGELFF
few	-	TRBV28	TRBJ2-3	TGTGCCAGCAGTTCGACCGCCACAGATACGCAGTATTTT	CASSSTATDTQYF
-	-	TRBV27	TRBJ2-6	TGTGCCAGCAGTTTATGGGCAGGGTGGGGGACCGGGGCCAACGTCCTGACTTTC	CASSLWAGWGTGANVLTF
few	-	TRBV20-1	TRBJ2-5	TGCAGTGCTAGAGGTCCAGCCCAAGAGACCCAGTACTTC	CSARGPAQETQYF
-	-	TRBV11-2	TRBJ2-1	TGTGCCAGCAGCTTAGCGACTAGGGGGGGCCAGTTCTTC	CASSLATRGGQFF
many	TRBD2	TRBV6-6	TRBJ2-5	TGTGCCAGCAGTCGGACTAGCGGGAGGGGAGAGACCCAGTACTTC	CASSRTSGRGETQYF
few	-	TRBV28	TRBJ2-7	TGTGCCAGCAGTTCCCAACTAGTTTACTACGAAGAGCAGTACTTC	CASSSQLVYYEEQYF
few	TRBD2	TRBV5-1	TRBJ2-2	TGCGCCAGCAGCTCTAGCGGGAAGAACACCGGGGAGCTGTTTTTT	CASSSSGKNTGELFF
-	TRBD2	TRBV9	TRBJ2-7	TGTGCCATCAGCCCCCGGGGTAGCGGGATCTACGAGCAGTACTTC	CAISPRGSGIYEQYF
-	-	TRBV7-9	TRBJ2-1	TGTGCCAGCGTCTACCGCGACAGACAAGCAAGAAATGAGCAGTTCTTC	CASVYRDRQARNEQFF
-	TRBD2	TRBV11-1	TRBJ2-5	TGTGCCAGCAGCTTAGAGGGCCCGGGGAGGGGACAAGAGACCCAGTACTTC	CASSLEGPGRGQETQYF
many	-	TRBV20-1	TRBJ1-2	TGCAGTGCGCGGACAGCCTATGGCTACACCTTC	CSARTAYGYTF
few	-	TRBV7-9	TRBJ2-7	TGTGCCAGCAGCGAAGGGAACTCCTACGAGCAGTACTTC	CASSEGNSYEQYF
few	-	TRBV11-2	TRBJ1-4	TGTGCCAGCAGCCCAATGGCAACTAATGAAAAACTGTTTTTT	CASSPMATNEKLFF
few	TRBD2	TRBV20-1	TRBJ2-4	TGCAGCCTGCGGGCTAGCGGGGGGGCCGAACAGTACTTC	CSLRASGGAEQYF
many	TRBD2	TRBV12-3/TRBV12-4	TRBJ2-1	TGTGCCAGCACCCTCGGGCGGGGGACCTACAATGAGCAGTTCTTC	CASTLGRGTYNEQFF
many	-	TRBV20-1	TRBJ1-6	TGCAGTGCTGAAAAGCCGGGACCCATGAATTCACCCCTCCACTTT	CSAEKPGPMNSPLHF
few	-	TRBV20-1	TRBJ2-3	TGCAGTGCTAGAGGGCGGGGACGCACAGATACGCAGTATTTT	CSARGRGRTDTQYF
few	-	TRBV9	TRBJ2-3	TGTGCCAGCAGCGCCCGACAGGTTAGAGATACGCAGTATTTT	CASSARQVRDTQYF
-	TRBD2	TRBV7-9	TRBJ2-1	TGTGCCAGCAGCTTAGTGCTAGCGGGAGAAAATGAGCAGTTCTTC	CASSLVLAGENEQFF
many	-	TRBV9	TRBJ2-1	TGTGCCAGCAGCTTAACAGAATACAATGAGCAGTTCTTC	CASSLTEYNEQFF
-	-	TRBV4-2	TRBJ1-2	TGTGCCAGCAGCCAAGTGACATCCCTCCAAGGCAGCTATGGCTACACCTTC	CASSQVTSLQGSYGYTF
few	TRBD1	TRBV12-3/TRBV12-4	TRBJ1-1	TGTGCCAGCAGGGACCCGCCGGGACAGGGTTTCTTT	CASRDPPGQGFF
few	-	TRBV5-6	TRBJ2-2	TGTGCCAGCAGCCCCTCAGGGGACACCGGGGAGCTGTTTTTT	CASSPSGDTGELFF
-	-	TRBV12-3/TRBV12-4	TRBJ1-2	TGTGCCAGCAGTTTAGGTGTGGAGGGGTACTATGGCTACACCTTC	CASSLGVEGYYGYTF
-	-	TRBV12-3/TRBV12-4	TRBJ2-1	TGTGCCAGCAGTTTCCCCTTAACACAGGGGGGGCGTAACAATGAGCAGTTCTTC	CASSFPLTQGGRNNEQFF
few	-	TRBV28	TRBJ2-7	TGTGCCACCCAACGACAGGAGGGCTACGAGCAGTACTTC	CATQRQEGYEQYF
-	-	TRBV3-1	TRBJ1-5	TGTGCCAGCAGCCAAGATCTGGGTCTAAAGCCCCAGCATTTT	CASSQDLGLKPQHF
many	-	TRBV6-1	TRBJ1-5	TGTGCCAGCAGCGGACAGCTCAATCAGCCCCAGCATTTT	CASSGQLNQPQHF
-	-	TRBV7-9	TRBJ2-2	TGTGCCAGCAGCTCGACCGTGGGGGCTCAGACCGGGGAGCTGTTTTTT	CASSSTVGAQTGELFF
-	TRBD2	TRBV11-2	TRBJ2-5	TGTGCCAGCAGCACCCGACTAGCGGGGGTAGAGACCCAGTACTTC	CASSTRLAGVETQYF
few	-	TRBV27	TRBJ2-1	TGTGCCAGCAGTCCCCGGGGGATCCATGAGCAGTTCTTC	CASSPRGIHEQFF
once	-	TRBV16	TRBJ2-7	TGTGCCAGCAGCCATGATCCCGGCTACGAGCAGTACTTC	CASSHDPGYEQYF
few	-	TRBV24-1	TRBJ2-3	TGTGCCACCAGTGATTTGCGGGACCAGTTCCCAGATACGCAGTATTTT	CATSDLRDQFPDTQYF
few	-	TRBV11-2	TRBJ2-7	TGTGCCAGCAGCTTAGATTGGGGGGTCGAGCAGTACTTC	CASSLDWGVEQYF
-	-	TRBV20-1	TRBJ1-5	TGCAGTGCTGCCCAACGGACAGTTTTCAATCAGCCCCAGCATTTT	CSAAQRTVFNQPQHF
-	-	TRBV7-8	TRBJ2-2	TGTGCCAGCAGCCCCGGGCCTAGAACTTTAGGCGGGGAGCTGTTTTTT	CASSPGPRTLGGELFF
few	-	TRBV29-1	TRBJ2-7	TGCAGCGTTGAAGGGACAGGGAGGGACGAGCAGTACTTC	CSVEGTGRDEQYF
few	-	TRBV5-1	TRBJ2-1	TGCGCCAGCAGCTTCTACAACAAACAGGGGGGGAAACACAATGAGCAGTTCTTC	CASSFYNKQGGKHNEQFF
-	TRBD1	TRBV6-1	TRBJ2-2	TGTGCCACCTCTCCGGGACAGGGCAACACCGGGGAGCTGTTTTTT	CATSPGQGNTGELFF
few	-	TRBV12-3/TRBV12-4	TRBJ2-3	TGTGCCACCCGGGGGCCGAGGGATACGCAGTATTTT	CATRGPRDTQYF